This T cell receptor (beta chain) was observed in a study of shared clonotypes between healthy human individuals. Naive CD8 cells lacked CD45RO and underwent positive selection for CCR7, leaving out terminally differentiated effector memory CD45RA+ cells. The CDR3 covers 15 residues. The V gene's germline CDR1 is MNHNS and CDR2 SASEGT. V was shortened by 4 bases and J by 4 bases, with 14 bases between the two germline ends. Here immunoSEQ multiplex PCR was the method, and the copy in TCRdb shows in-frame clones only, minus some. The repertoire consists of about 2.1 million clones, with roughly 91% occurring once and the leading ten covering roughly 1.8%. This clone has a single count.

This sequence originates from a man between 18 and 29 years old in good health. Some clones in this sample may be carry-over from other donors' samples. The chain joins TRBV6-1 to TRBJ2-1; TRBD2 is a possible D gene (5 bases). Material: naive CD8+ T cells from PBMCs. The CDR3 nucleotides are TGTGCCAGCAGTGCGCCGGGTCGGAGGTACAATGAGCAGTTCTTC. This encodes CASSAPGRRYNEQFF.